The rows below give T cell receptor beta chains drawn from one sample of a study of long-term antiretroviral therapy in people with HIV. The method was immunoSEQ multiplex PCR; TCRdb's version includes in-frame clones alone and lacks a portion of them. The table lists around 17,000 clones, roughly four fifths of them singletons. The input for sequencing was unsorted PBMCs, taken 0.1 years after starting antiretroviral therapy. These TCRs come from a man in his late teens or twenties with HIV. Each CDR3 is given with its conserved first and last residue. Fields, in order: D gene, clone size, J gene, V gene, CDR3 length, CDR3 protein, CDR3 DNA. D genes are given only for firm matches. Expanded clones get a size class; other rows say once, few or many, or leave the size out.

>NA|NA|TRBJ1-2|TRBV5-5|15
CASSLVLRVLHGYTF
TGTGCCAGCAGCTTGGTACTTCGGGTACTCCATGGCTACACCTTC
>NA|NA|TRBJ1-4|TRBV7-9|15
CASSRADGGLKKLFF
TGTGCCAGCAGTCGCGCCGACGGGGGTCTTAAAAAACTGTTTTTT
>NA|few|TRBJ1-2|TRBV25-1|11
CASSGSYGYTF
TGTGCCAGCAGCGGGAGCTATGGCTACACCTTC
>NA|NA|TRBJ2-5|TRBV5-1|14
CASSFGTNRETQYF
TGCGCCAGCAGCTTCGGGACAAATCGGGAGACCCAGTACTTC
>NA|few|TRBJ1-5|TRBV6-1|12
CASSEGQQPQHF
TGTGCCAGCAGTGAAGGGCAGCAGCCCCAGCATTTT
>TRBD1|NA|TRBJ1-2|TRBV6-4|15
CASSERDRVGDGYTF
TGTGCCAGCAGTGAGCGTGACAGGGTAGGGGATGGCTACACCTTC
>NA|NA|TRBJ2-3|TRBV28|14
CASSLEDPRDTQYF
TGTGCCAGCAGTTTGGAGGACCCGAGAGATACGCAGTATTTT
>TRBD2|NA|TRBJ2-1|TRBV6-4|16
CASSELAGAAYNEQFF
TGTGCCAGCAGTGAGCTAGCGGGAGCGGCCTACAATGAGCAGTTCTTC
>NA|NA|TRBJ1-5|TRBV19|15
CASMGGRGGNQPQHF
TGTGCCAGCATGGGGGGGCGTGGAGGCAATCAGCCCCAGCATTTT
>NA|NA|TRBJ2-5|TRBV5-8|14
CASSFSGDQETQYF
TGTGCCAGCAGCTTCTCAGGGGACCAAGAGACCCAGTACTTC
>NA|NA|TRBJ1-1|TRBV15|12
CATSRGKTEAFF
TGTGCCACCAGCAGAGGAAAGACTGAAGCTTTCTTT
>TRBD1|once|TRBJ1-2|TRBV30|15
CAWSVPGQVLSGYTF
TGTGCCTGGAGCGTCCCGGGACAGGTGCTAAGTGGCTACACCTTC
>NA|NA|TRBJ2-3|TRBV18|17
CASSPPFPILIGDTQYF
TGTGCCAGCTCACCACCGTTTCCTATCCTTATAGGCGATACGCAGTATTTT
>TRBD2|NA|TRBJ2-2|TRBV7-2|15
CASSLGGRDTGELFF
TGTGCCAGCAGCTTAGGCGGGAGGGACACCGGGGAGCTGTTTTTT
>NA|NA|TRBJ1-1|TRBV10-3|13
CASEEGARTEAFF
TGTGCCAGCGAGGAAGGGGCGCGGACTGAAGCTTTCTTT
>TRBD1|NA|TRBJ2-7|TRBV9|14
CASSVGQGTYEQYF
TGTGCCAGCAGCGTCGGACAGGGGACTTACGAGCAGTACTTC
>NA|NA|TRBJ1-3|TRBV4-2|18
CASSQDPHGREGGNTIYF
TGTGCCAGCAGCCAAGATCCCCACGGGAGGGAAGGAGGAAACACCATATATTTT
>NA|NA|TRBJ1-2|TRBV9|14
CASSVGSVPYGYTF
TGTGCCAGCAGCGTAGGCTCCGTACCATATGGCTACACCTTC
>NA|NA|TRBJ1-5|TRBV6-1|14
CASSEVGFNQPQHF
TGTGCCAGCAGTGAAGTGGGGTTTAATCAGCCCCAGCATTTT
>TRBD1|NA|TRBJ1-2|TRBV28|17
CASSYDRRQGFNYGYTF
TGTGCCAGCAGTTACGATCGCAGACAGGGTTTTAACTATGGCTACACCTTC
>NA|once|TRBJ1-2|TRBV9|18
CASSPRGISGQLNYGYTF
TGTGCCAGCAGCCCCCGCGGTATTTCCGGACAGCTAAACTATGGCTACACCTTC
>NA|NA|TRBJ1-6|TRBV15|15
CATSRAHGGDSPLHF
TGTGCCACCAGCAGAGCACACGGGGGCGATTCACCCCTCCACTTT
>NA|few|TRBJ2-5|TRBV4-3|14
CASSQERGGETQYF
TGCGCCAGCAGCCAAGAGAGAGGGGGAGAGACCCAGTACTTC
>NA|once|TRBJ1-1|TRBV29-1|11
CSVGENTEAFF
TGCAGCGTAGGGGAGAACACTGAAGCTTTCTTT
>NA|few|TRBJ2-7|TRBV21-1|20
CASSGQFDLPGQGFKNEQYF
TGTGCCAGCAGCGGACAATTTGATTTACCGGGACAGGGGTTCAAAAACGAGCAGTACTTC
>NA|NA|TRBJ2-1|TRBV11-2|14
CASSLDIRGVEQFF
TGTGCCAGCAGCTTAGATATCAGGGGCGTTGAGCAGTTCTTC
>NA|NA|TRBJ1-1|TRBV30|11
CAWSTDPEAFF
TGTGCCTGGAGCACGGATCCAGAAGCTTTCTTT
>TRBD2|NA|TRBJ2-5|TRBV4-3|17
CASSQAYPGLGGETQYF
TGCGCCAGCAGCCAAGCCTACCCGGGACTAGGGGGGGAGACCCAGTACTTC
>NA|few|TRBJ2-7|TRBV4-2|14
CASSHPGTVYEQYF
TGTGCCAGCAGCCACCCGGGCACCGTATACGAGCAGTACTTC
>NA|NA|TRBJ1-3|TRBV9|15
CASSGTAPGGTAIYF
TGTGCCAGCAGCGGGACGGCCCCCGGGGGTACGGCCATATATTTT
>NA|NA|TRBJ2-3|TRBV7-2|16
CASSPPGPPLTDTQYF
TGTGCCAGCAGCCCTCCGGGACCTCCCCTCACAGATACGCAGTATTTT
>NA|NA|TRBJ2-7|TRBV19|16
CASSLHGDGGGYEQYF
TGTGCCAGTAGTCTCCACGGTGATGGGGGAGGCTACGAGCAGTACTTC
>NA|NA|TRBJ2-2|TRBV27|13
CASSSRFTGELFF
TGTGCCAGCAGTTCACGCTTCACCGGGGAGCTGTTTTTT
>NA|NA|TRBJ1-2|TRBV10-3|16
CAISGGGQTGFYGYTF
TGTGCCATCAGTGGAGGAGGACAGACGGGTTTCTATGGCTACACCTTC
>TRBD1|NA|TRBJ2-7|TRBV2|15
CATTPIRDRPLEQYF
TGTGCCACCACCCCCATCCGGGACAGGCCTCTCGAGCAGTACTTC
>TRBD2|NA|TRBJ2-1|TRBV9|15
CASSVISGKFNEQFF
TGTGCCAGCAGCGTCATTAGCGGGAAGTTCAATGAGCAGTTCTTC
>NA|NA|TRBJ1-1|TRBV18|13
CASSPFQDSEAFF
TGTGCCAGCTCACCTTTTCAGGATTCCGAAGCTTTCTTT
>NA|NA|TRBJ1-1|TRBV5-6|15
CASSRIRRGGTEAFF
TGTGCCAGCAGCCGGATCAGGCGGGGGGGGACTGAAGCTTTCTTT
>NA|once|TRBJ1-2|TRBV29-1|17
CSVALEPEHYRVHGYTF
TGCAGCGTTGCATTAGAGCCAGAACACTATAGAGTTCATGGCTACACCTTC
>NA|few|TRBJ1-2|TRBV2|14
CASRDQGAAYGYTF
TGTGCCAGCAGGGATCAGGGCGCGGCCTATGGCTACACCTTC
>NA|NA|TRBJ1-2|TRBV7-9|15
CASSSARQRENGYTF
TGTGCCAGCAGCTCTGCCCGACAGAGGGAGAATGGCTACACCTTC
>NA|NA|TRBJ2-7|TRBV13|11
CASSLSGPRYF
TGTGCCAGCAGCTTATCCGGGCCTCGGTACTTC
>NA|NA|TRBJ1-5|TRBV5-1|14
CASSLGVGDQPQHF
TGCGCCAGCAGTTTGGGGGTCGGCGATCAGCCCCAGCATTTT
>NA|NA|TRBJ1-6|TRBV2|11
CASTVDRLVHF
TGTGCCAGCACCGTTGACAGACTTGTCCACTTT
>NA|NA|TRBJ2-7|TRBV10-2|12
CASKVGSYEQYF
TGCGCCAGCAAGGTGGGCTCCTACGAGCAGTACTTC
>NA|few|TRBJ1-5|TRBV9|16
CASSPTPGWNNQPQHF
TGTGCCAGCAGCCCCACACCGGGTTGGAACAATCAGCCCCAGCATTTT
>NA|NA|TRBJ2-6|TRBV2|16
CASSVDPSSGANVLTF
TGTGCCAGCAGTGTTGACCCCTCATCTGGGGCCAACGTCCTGACTTTC
>TRBD2|once|TRBJ2-3|TRBV9|17
CASSVEGGGAGTDTQYF
TGTGCCAGCAGCGTAGAGGGCGGGGGGGCCGGCACAGATACGCAGTATTTT
>TRBD2|NA|TRBJ2-1|TRBV29-1|14
CSVEVGGRAAEQFF
TGCAGCGTTGAAGTTGGCGGGAGGGCCGCTGAGCAGTTCTTC